The 31 T cell receptor beta chains below were found in one sample sequenced in a study of blood T cell repertoires in COVID-19. Sequencing was performed with immunoSEQ multiplex PCR; in TCRdb, only in-frame clones are kept and a portion is missing. The top ten clones hold over 13% of a sample with 30,000 to 45,000 clones, approximately 86% of them seen once. Sequencing was performed on peripheral blood. The source of these receptors is a human donor in a cohort sampled during active COVID-19.

This clone was picked up a small number of times. The rearrangement joins TRBV5-6 to TRBJ2-3, with TRBD1 matching over 7 bases. The germline CDR1 and CDR2 sequences are SGHDT and YYEEEE. This CDR3 spans 13 amino acids. The junction had 8 bases not matched to a gene; V was cut back by 7 bases and J by 6 bases. The CDR3 region is CASCPEGGDTQYF. DNA for the CDR3: TGTGCCAGCTGTCCCGAAGGGGGCGATACGCAGTATTTT.

The chain links TRBV28 to TRBJ1-1; D possibly corresponds to TRBD1 (5 bases). Germline values: CDR1 MDHEN, CDR2 SYDVKM. Trimming left V 4 bases short and J 7 bases short, with 10 bases between. This CDR3 spans 12 amino acids. The CDR3 DNA follows: TGTGCCAGCAGTTCTATTGACAGTGAAGCTTTCTTT. Residues: CASSSIDSEAFF.

The chain uses TRBV6-5 and TRBJ2-2; D perhaps matches TRBD1 (6 bases). There are 14 residues in the CDR3. Trimming shortened V by 5 bases and J by 2 bases, and 9 bases separated the two germline ends. Germline V CDR1 and CDR2: MNHEY, SVGAGI. This CDR3 reads CASSRGFNTGELFF. In DNA form, the CDR3 reads TGTGCCAGCAGTAGGGGGTTCAACACCGGGGAGCTGTTTTTT.

The CDR3 nucleotides read TGCGCCAGCAGCCAAGGCCCAGCGGGGGGGGGAGAGACCCAGTACTTC. Residues: CASSQGPAGGGETQYF. The rearrangement links TRBV4-3 to TRBJ2-5, with TRBD2 matching 10 bases. This CDR3 has 16 residues. The V segment lost 1 base and the J segment 4 bases; nucleotides outside the gene matches: 6. Germline V gene sequence: CDR1 LGHNA, CDR2 YSLEER.

V and J are TRBV11-3 and TRBJ2-7; tentatively, D is TRBD2 (6 bases). The V end was cut by 4 bases, the J end by 7 bases, with 14 bases between. Germline-derived CDR1 and CDR2 are SGHNT and YENEEA. The CDR3 has 13 residues. CDR3 in amino acids: CASSSGGWKEQYF. The DNA for the CDR3 is TGTGCCAGCAGCTCCGGGGGATGGAAAGAGCAGTACTTC.

The genes are TRBV30 and TRBJ2-5; possible D gene TRBD1, 6 bases. The V end lost 4 bases, the J end lost 6 bases, and 12 bases lay between the germline ends. Germline CDR1 is GTSNPN and CDR2 is SVGIG (reference sequence). The CDR3 sequence is 12 residues long. CDR3 sequence (DNA): TGTGCCTGGACAGGGGACGCGAAGACCCAGTACTTC. Encoded protein: CAWTGDAKTQYF.

Worth noting for this clone: The same CDR3 arises from other DNA sequences in this sample as well. The chain combines TRBV28 with TRBJ1-1; D gene unclear. The CDR3 totals 13 residues. V lost 5 bases and J 4 bases, leaving 11 bases between the germline ends. Per germline, CDR1 MDHEN and CDR2 SYDVKM. CDR3 sequence reads: CASSLSSGTEAFF. In DNA form, the CDR3 reads TGTGCCAGCAGTCTCAGCTCGGGCACTGAAGCTTTCTTT.

This sequence joins TRBV27 and TRBJ2-7; D unresolved. This CDR3 contains 15 residues. The V gene's germline CDR1 is MNHEY and CDR2 SMNVEV (reference sequence). The ends were cut back, 2 bases at V and 5 bases at J, with 16 bases in the middle. CDR3 coding DNA: TGTGCCAGCAGTTTAGAGGCTGCAGCATACCACGAGCAGTACTTC. Amino acid sequence: CASSLEAAAYHEQYF.

The V and J genes are TRBV2 and TRBJ1-1; perhaps TRBD1 as D (5 bases). CDR1 SNHLY and CDR2 FYNNEI come from the germline V gene. V dropped 4 bases and J dropped 4 bases, with 10 bases sitting between them. The CDR3 extends over 13 amino acids. The CDR3 here is CASSVQGPTEAFF. In DNA form, the CDR3 reads TGTGCCAGCAGTGTCCAGGGCCCCACTGAAGCTTTCTTT.

V usage is TRBV6-5 and J usage is TRBJ1-2; maybe TRBD1 (6 bases). Trimming cost V 5 bases and J 0 bases, with 10 bases left between them. The V gene's germline CDR1 is MNHEY and CDR2 SVGAGI. The CDR3 length is 14 residues. This CDR3 is CASSKTGANYGYTF. CDR3 nucleotide sequence: TGTGCCAGCAGTAAGACAGGAGCTAACTATGGCTACACCTTC.

The J gene is TRBJ1-1, the V gene TRBV6-5; no definite D call. This CDR3 has 13 amino acids. Germline CDR1 and CDR2: MNHEY and SVGAGI. V lost 7 bases and J 3 bases, leaving 12 bases between the germline ends. The CDR3 DNA reads as TGTGCCAGCACCCGCCAGATTGACACTGAAGCTTTCTTT. Its protein is CASTRQIDTEAFF.

V is TRBV14 and J is TRBJ2-1, with 7 bases aligning to TRBD1. CDR1 is SGHDN and CDR2 is FVKESK in the germline V gene. The CDR3 is made up of 13 amino acids. The J segment lost 9 bases and the V segment lost 5 bases, leaving 7 bases of the junction unmatched. The CDR3 coding sequence is TGTGCCAGCAGCTACCAGGCAGGGGGTGAGCAGTTCTTC. Its translation is CASSYQAGGEQFF.

The J gene is TRBJ1-2, the V gene TRBV20-1; D not resolved. Trimming left V 3 bases short and J 8 bases short, with 16 bases between. This CDR3 spans 13 amino acids. CDR1 and CDR2 from the germline V gene are DFQATT and SNEGSKA (reference sequence). The CDR3 here is CSASRRETKGYTF. CDR3 nucleotide sequence: TGCAGTGCTAGTAGGCGGGAAACGAAGGGCTACACCTTC.

The rearrangement links TRBV25-1 to TRBJ1-2; no clear D gene. CDR3 length equals 14 residues. Trimming stripped 7 bases from V and 0 bases from J, with 12 bases between. Germline V gives CDR1 MGHDK, CDR2 SYGVNS. The CDR3 DNA reads as TGTGCCAGCAATAATCACGGGGCTAACTATGGCTACACCTTC. Translation gives CASNNHGANYGYTF.

This chain joins TRBV18 and TRBJ1-6; no clear D gene. Trimming took 8 bases from V and 9 from J, leaving 14 bases between them. Looked up from germline, CDR1 is KGHSH and CDR2 is LQKENI. The CDR3 has 13 amino acids. CDR3 bases: TGTGCCAGCCAACGACTGCCGGCTTCACCCCTCCACTTT. It encodes CASQRLPASPLHF. Using reference TRBV18 and TRBJ1-6 for the parts outside the CDR3, the full variable domain is NAGVMQNPRHLVRRRGQEARLRCSPMKGHSHVYWYRQLPEEGLKFMVYLQKENIIDESGMPKERFSAEFPKEGPSILRIQQVVRGDSAAYFCASQRLPASPLHFGNGTRLTVT.

The V gene is TRBV19, the J gene TRBJ1-5, with a tentative D call TRBD1 (6 bases). The CDR3 contains 15 residues. The V gene lost 10 bases and the J gene lost 11 bases, with 27 bases spanning the gap. The germline V gene has CDR1 LNHDA and CDR2 SQIVND (reference sequence). The CDR3 coding sequence is TGTGCCACCCGGGACATCGAAAAGTATAAGGTAGCCCAGCATTTT. Its translation is CATRDIEKYKVAQHF.

The rearrangement links TRBV7-2 to TRBJ2-7, with D unclear. Germline V gene lookup returns CDR1 SGHTA and CDR2 FQGNSA. Trimming cost V 4 bases and J 3 bases, with 10 bases left between them. The CDR3 has 13 amino acids. CDR3 protein: CASSSRRLYEQYF. In DNA, the CDR3 is TGTGCCAGCAGCTCCCGACGACTCTACGAGCAGTACTTC. The full variable domain, in which reference TRBV7-2 and TRBJ2-7 provide the parts outside the CDR3, is GAGVSQSPSNKVTEKGKDVELRCDPISGHTALYWYRQSLGQGLEFLIYFQGNSAPDKSGLPSDRFSAERTGGSVSTLTIQRTQQEDSAVYLCASSSRRLYEQYFGPGTRLTVT.

The chain couples TRBV6-2 or TRBV6-3 to TRBJ2-3, with D perhaps TRBD2 (6 bases). V was clipped by 2 bases and J by 3 bases, with 9 bases between them. Germline loops: CDR1 MNHEY, CDR2 SVGEGT. This CDR3 spans 14 amino acids. CDR3 in DNA: TGTGCCAGCAGTTACGGAGGGGCAACAGATACGCAGTATTTT. Its translation is CASSYGGATDTQYF.

V and J are TRBV6-6 and TRBJ1-4, with 8 bases identical to TRBD1. The germline CDR1 and CDR2 sequences are MNHNY and SVGAGI (reference sequence). The trim removed 4 bases at V and 6 bases at J, leaving 7 bases unmatched. The CDR3 is 15 residues long. CDR3 sequence (DNA): TGTGCCAGCAGTTCGACAGGGGCGGAGTATGAAAAACTGTTTTTT. This encodes CASSSTGAEYEKLFF.

The chain joins TRBV4-2 to TRBJ1-5; D call uncertain. V lost 0 bases to trimming and J lost 6 bases, with 12 bases between them. Germline V gene sequence: CDR1 LGHNA, CDR2 YNFKEQ. The CDR3 runs 15 residues. The CDR3 DNA reads as TGTGCCAGCAGCCAAGACGAAGGGAGACGTCAGCCCCAGCATTTT. Its protein product is CASSQDEGRRQPQHF.

The V call is TRBV27, the J call TRBJ2-1; 7 positions match TRBD2. Germline assignment: CDR1 MNHEY and CDR2 SMNVEV (reference sequence). The V and J ends lost 5 bases and 1 base, in that order; junction bases with no gene match: 5. The CDR3 length is 15 residues. The CDR3 nucleotides are TGTGCCAGCAGTGCCTCGGGGGGATCCTACAATGAGCAGTTCTTC. Translation gives CASSASGGSYNEQFF.

This chain links TRBV18 with TRBJ1-2; 7 bases agree with TRBD1. V lost 6 bases and J lost 4; bases outside the gene matches: 14. The CDR3 is made up of 16 amino acids. Per the germline V gene, CDR1 is KGHSH and CDR2 is LQKENI. DNA for the CDR3: TGTGCCAGCTCCCAAAATCGAGGACAGGACCCCTATGGCTACACCTTC. Its protein product is CASSQNRGQDPYGYTF.

Only one count was recorded for this clone. This chain uses TRBV7-9 with TRBJ2-3, with TRBD2 identical over 12 bases. This CDR3 has 14 residues. V shed 5 bases, J shed 7 bases, and the junction held 4 bases outside the gene matches. The germline gives CDR1 SEHNR, CDR2 FQNEAQ (reference sequence). The CDR3 region is CASSRLAGVNTQYF. CDR3 DNA: TGTGCCAGCAGCAGACTAGCGGGGGTAAATACGCAGTATTTT.

This clone has only one observation. The gene calls are TRBV4-3 and TRBJ2-7; TRBD1 might be the D (6 bases). CDR3 length: 15 residues. V lost 0 bases to trimming and J lost 7 bases, with 16 bases between them. The germline V gene encodes CDR1 LGHNA and CDR2 YSLEER. The CDR3 coding sequence is TGCGCCAGCAGCCAAGAGGGGGCTCCCTGGAGGGAGCAGTACTTC. Translation gives CASSQEGAPWREQYF.

V gene TRBV5-1 combines with J gene TRBJ1-1, with TRBD1 as a possible D gene (5 bases). V lost 1 base and J 5 bases, leaving 12 bases between the germline ends. This CDR3 has 14 residues. The germline CDR1 and CDR2 sequences are SGHRS and YFSETQ. CDR3 DNA: TGCGCCAGCAGCTTGATGGGGGGGAGGACTGAAGCTTTCTTT. It specifies CASSLMGGRTEAFF.

The V call is TRBV6-5, the J call TRBJ2-7, with no clear D. Germline CDR1 is MNHEY and CDR2 is SVGAGI. CDR3 length: 15 amino acids. V shed 4 bases and J shed 0 bases, with 13 bases lying between them. The DNA for the CDR3 is TGTGCCAGCAGTTCAGATCCGGGTTTCTCCTACGAGCAGTACTTC. It encodes CASSSDPGFSYEQYF.

The chain recombines TRBV11-3 with TRBJ2-1; no clear D gene. This CDR3 contains 13 residues. Looked up from germline, CDR1 is SGHNT and CDR2 is YENEEA. V lost 1 base and J lost 9, with 10 bases in between. CDR3 coding DNA: TGTGCCAGCAGCTTAGGCATAGTTGGTGAGCAGTTCTTC. Amino acids: CASSLGIVGEQFF.

The chain has TRBV6-5 and TRBJ1-1, with D possibly TRBD1 on 5 matching bases. The length of the CDR3 is 15 residues. Germline V lookup: CDR1 MNHEY, CDR2 SVGAGI. Deletions cut 3 bases from V and 4 bases from J, with 15 bases between. The chain's CDR3 is CASSYTNYRSTEAFF. CDR3 DNA sequence: TGTGCCAGCAGTTATACAAATTACAGGAGCACTGAAGCTTTCTTT.

This clone has just a few counts. The J gene is TRBJ2-1, the V gene TRBV5-1; no reliable D call. Trimming removed 7 bases at V and 5 bases at J, with 7 bases between. This CDR3 comprises 11 residues. Germline V lookup: CDR1 SGHRS, CDR2 YFSETQ. This chain's CDR3 is CASSTNNEQFF. Here the CDR3 DNA reads TGCGCCAGCTCAACTAACAATGAGCAGTTCTTC. The whole variable domain, filled in from reference TRBV5-1 and TRBJ2-1, reads KAGVTQTPRYLIKTRGQQVTLSCSPISGHRSVSWYQQTPGQGLQFLFEYFSETQRNKGNFPGRFSGRQFSNSRSEMNVSTLELGDSALYLCASSTNNEQFFGPGTRLTVL.

This chain uses TRBV7-9 with TRBJ2-2; D not resolved. The germline V gene has CDR1 SEHNR and CDR2 FQNEAQ (reference sequence). V lost 5 bases to trimming and J lost 3 bases, with 7 bases between them. There are 13 residues in the CDR3. This CDR3 is CASSQSDTGELFF. For the CDR3, the DNA is TGTGCCAGCAGCCAGTCAGACACCGGGGAGCTGTTTTTT.

The rearrangement uses TRBV27 and TRBJ1-6; the match to TRBD1 covers 7 bases. This CDR3 has 15 amino acids. V shed 5 bases, J shed 7 bases, and the junction held 8 bases outside the gene matches. CDR1 is MNHEY, CDR2 SMNVEV, per germline (reference sequence). DNA of the CDR3: TGTGCCAGCAGTCGGTCCGGGACAGTAAATTCACCCCTCCACTTT. Translating it yields CASSRSGTVNSPLHF.